In its sample, the clone carrying this T cell receptor (beta chain) was seen many times. MiXCR, run by TCRdb on the 5' RACE reads, gives a single entry per CDR3 protein. Here the sample spans some 54,000 distinct CDR3 sequences, approximately 6.6% being singletons. Germline CDR1 and CDR2: LGHNA and YNFKEQ. This CDR3 has 17 residues. After removal of 1 base from V and 3 bases from J, the junction contained 5 bases not matched to a gene. The data were obtained in a study of T cells after yellow fever vaccination. The chain links TRBV4-2 to TRBJ2-1, with 11 nucleotides matching TRBD2. The receptor was isolated from a man aged 18-30 years who received the YFV17D yellow fever vaccine. The sequencing used CD8+ T cells not binding an NS4B(214-222) dextramer, sorted from PBMCs, collected 45 days after the first yellow fever vaccination. CDR3 protein: CASSQVVGTSGYNEQFF. As DNA, the CDR3 is TGTGCCAGCAGCCAAGTTGTAGGGACTAGCGGCTACAATGAGCAGTTCTTC.